This T cell receptor beta chain originates from a study of T cell changes during pregnancy in multiple sclerosis. The CDR3 spans 13 residues. V lost 0 bases, J lost 13 bases, and 6 bases stayed unmatched. Germline CDR1 is MNHEY and CDR2 is SMNVEV (reference sequence). Clones were sequenced by immunoSEQ multiplex PCR, and TCRdb holds only the in-frame ones, with some missing. The sample contains 40,000 to 45,000 clones, around 92% of which appear only once. The chain is built from TRBV27 and TRBJ2-7; 10 bases fit TRBD1. This receptor was identified in a female donor with multiple sclerosis, enrolled in a pregnancy study. Sequenced here: CD4+ T cells from peripheral blood mononuclear cells, sampled in the third trimester of pregnancy. DNA for the CDR3: TGTGCCAGCAGTTTATCCTCGGGGACAGGGGTTTACTTC. As protein: CASSLSSGTGVYF.